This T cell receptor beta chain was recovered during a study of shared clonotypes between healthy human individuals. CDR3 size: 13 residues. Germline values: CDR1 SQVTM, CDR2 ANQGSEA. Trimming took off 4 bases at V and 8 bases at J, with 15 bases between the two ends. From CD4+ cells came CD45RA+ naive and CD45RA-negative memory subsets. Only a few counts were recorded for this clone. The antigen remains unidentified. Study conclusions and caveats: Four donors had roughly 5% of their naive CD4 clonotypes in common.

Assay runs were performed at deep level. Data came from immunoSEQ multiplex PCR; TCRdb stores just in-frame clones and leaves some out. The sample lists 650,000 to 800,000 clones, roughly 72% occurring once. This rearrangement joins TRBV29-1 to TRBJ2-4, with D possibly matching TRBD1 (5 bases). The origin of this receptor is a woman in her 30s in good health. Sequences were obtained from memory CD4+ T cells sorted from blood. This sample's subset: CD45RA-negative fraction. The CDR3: CSVVLDILDIQYF. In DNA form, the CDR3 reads TGCAGCGTTGTGTTGGACATCCTCGACATTCAGTACTTC.